A single T cell receptor beta chain is shown here with its context. Looked up from germline, CDR1 is SGHAT and CDR2 is FQNNGV. The CDR3 contains 14 residues. V shed 1 base, J shed 4 bases, and the junction held 2 bases outside the gene matches. The sample is drawn from a study of cytomegalovirus exposure and HLA in healthy donors. The PCR used 60 Vbeta and 13 Jbeta primers. Measured with immunoSEQ multiplex PCR; TCRdb has only the in-frame clones, and not every one. In the table there are roughly 99,000 clones, approximately 80% of which are singletons. This TCR was recovered from a male donor in good health and CMV-seronegative. The chain recombines TRBV11-2 with TRBJ2-3, with 7 bases matching TRBD2. Sample: PBMCs. DNA of the CDR3: TGTGCCAGCAGCTTAGCCGGACTAGCAGATACGCAGTATTTT. It codes for CASSLAGLADTQYF.